The 24 T cell receptor beta chains reported below all come from one sample, sequenced in a study of T cells in Graves' hyperthyroidism and ophthalmopathy. Researchers took RNA transcripts and amplified the TCR beta CDR3 regions from them. Initially, a first-round RT-PCR of the TCR CDR3 employed the HTBI primer set. TCRdb called the multiplex PCR reads again in MiXCR, with one record for every CDR3 protein. The data show hundreds of thousands of distinct CDR3 sequences, with approximately 15% seen just once and under 15% held by the top ten. Material: blood. The receptor set was obtained from a woman in her 50s with Graves' ophthalmopathy.

The chain uses TRBV4-3 and TRBJ1-4; 12 positions agree with TRBD1. This CDR3 contains 16 residues. CDR1 and CDR2 from the germline V gene are LGHNA and YSLEER. V was clipped by 3 bases and J by 3 bases; unmatched bases: 2. CDR3 coding DNA: TGCGCCAGCAGCCAGGGACAGGGGGCGCCTAATGAAAAACTGTTTTTT. It specifies CASSQGQGAPNEKLFF.

This clonotype appeared many times. This rearrangement joins TRBV20-1 to TRBJ1-5; tentatively, D is TRBD1 (6 bases). V lost 1 base and J lost 0, with 25 bases in between. CDR1 and CDR2 (germline): DFQATT, SNEGSKA (reference sequence). The CDR3 covers 20 residues. DNA of the CDR3: TGCAGTGCTAGAGGGACAGCTACCAATAAGGAGGGGATTAGCAATCAGCCCCAGCATTTT. This codes for CSARGTATNKEGISNQPQHF.

This clonotype came up many times. The chain joins TRBV5-1 to TRBJ2-7; D gene uncertain. The V end was cut by 0 bases, the J end by 6 bases, with 10 bases between. Germline V gene data show CDR1 as SGHRS and CDR2 as YFSETQ. This CDR3 region has 13 residues. CDR3 DNA: TGCGCCAGCAGCTTGGGCGACTCCGGCGAGCAGTACTTC. Its protein is CASSLGDSGEQYF.

A few counts support this clonotype. The chain couples TRBV20-1 to TRBJ2-5; the D gene is possibly TRBD2 (6 bases). Trimming cost V 4 bases and J 2 bases, with 14 bases left between them. Per the germline V gene, CDR1 is DFQATT and CDR2 is SNEGSKA (reference sequence). The CDR3 runs 14 residues. CDR3 nucleotides: TGCAGTGCTAATAGCGGCAGGGAACAAGAGACCCAGTACTTC. Translating it yields CSANSGREQETQYF.

This clonotype was seen ten or more times. This chain links TRBV7-3 with TRBJ2-5; D is unclear. The V gene's germline CDR1 is SGHTA and CDR2 FQGTGA. The V gene lost 2 bases and the J gene lost 2 bases, with 6 bases spanning the gap. The CDR3 runs to 13 residues. The CDR3 region has the DNA TGTGCCAGCAGCTTACAATCTCAAGAGACCCAGTACTTC. As protein: CASSLQSQETQYF. Variable domain in full (rest from reference TRBV7-3 and TRBJ2-5): GAGVSQTPSNKVTEKGKYVELRCDPISGHTALYWYRQSLGQGPEFLIYFQGTGAADDSGLPNDRFFAVRPEGSVSTLKIQRTERGDSAVYLCASSLQSQETQYFGPGTRLLVL.

This clonotype occurred a few times. A read error is possible here, since a much larger clone lies one base away. The rearrangement joins TRBV2 to TRBJ2-5; D is perhaps TRBD1 (6 bases). CDR1 is SNHLY and CDR2 is FYNNEI in the germline V gene. V lost 7 bases and J 4 bases, leaving 16 bases between the germline ends. The CDR3 is 14 amino acids. CDR3 coding DNA: TGTGCCAGCACCGACGGACAGAGTAGAGAGACCCAGTACTTC. This codes for CASTDGQSRETQYF.

This clonotype was seen repeatedly, ten times or more. The chain joins TRBV7-2 to TRBJ2-7; 8 bases fit TRBD2. CDR3 length: 15 amino acids. Trimming took 5 bases from V and 0 from J; bases not matched to a gene: 6. CDR1 SGHTA and CDR2 FQGNSA come from the germline V gene. DNA of the CDR3: TGTGCCAGCAGCCCTAGCGGGTCCATCTCCTACGAGCAGTACTTC. Translation: CASSPSGSISYEQYF.

At least ten counts were recorded for this clonotype. This chain uses TRBV7-2 with TRBJ1-5; 9 positions agree with TRBD1. Losses at the gene ends were 4 bases for V and 4 bases for J; bases not matched to a gene: 5. Germline CDR1 is SGHTA and CDR2 is FQGNSA. This CDR3 region has 15 residues. CDR3: CASSWGQGENQPQHF. In DNA form, the CDR3 reads TGTGCCAGCAGCTGGGGACAGGGTGAGAATCAGCCCCAGCATTTT.

V usage is TRBV12-3 or TRBV12-4 and J usage is TRBJ2-7; the match to TRBD2 covers 9 bases. V trimming: 9 bases; J trimming: 7 bases; junction bases outside the gene matches: 7. CDR3 length: 12 amino acids. The CDR3 protein is CASSGSYSEQYF. In DNA form, the CDR3 reads TGTGCCAGTAGCGGGAGTTATAGTGAGCAGTACTTC.

This clonotype was seen many times. The chain joins TRBV27 to TRBJ2-5, with a possible D match to TRBD2 (5 bases). Germline CDR1 is MNHEY and CDR2 is SMNVEV (reference sequence). V was shortened by 5 bases and J by 5 bases, with 15 bases between the two germline ends. This CDR3 has 14 amino acids. The CDR3 DNA reads as TGTGCCAGCAGTCCGCTTGGGAGAGGGGAGACCCAGTACTTC. It specifies CASSPLGRGETQYF.

This clonotype was counted many times. The chain carries TRBV28 and TRBJ2-5, with D tentatively TRBD1 (6 bases). Per germline, CDR1 MDHEN and CDR2 SYDVKM. Trimming removed 3 bases from V and 1 base from J, with 15 bases in between. The CDR3 has 16 residues. The chain's CDR3 is CASSFRAGESQETQYF. The DNA of the CDR3 is TGTGCCAGCAGTTTTAGGGCAGGGGAATCCCAAGAGACCCAGTACTTC.

This clonotype was detected ten times or more. J is TRBJ2-5 and V is TRBV13, with D possibly being TRBD2 (6 bases). The CDR3 sequence is 16 residues long. The V end lost 1 base, the J end lost 1 base, and 13 bases lay between the germline ends. Germline assignment: CDR1 PRHDT and CDR2 FYEKMQ (reference sequence). CDR3 nucleotides: TGTGCCAGCAGCTTAGCTAGACTAGGGATCCAAGAGACCCAGTACTTC. The encoded protein is CASSLARLGIQETQYF.

The sample holds a few counts of this clonotype. A much bigger clone sits one base away, suggesting this may be a read error. This chain joins TRBV11-1 and TRBJ2-3; a weak D match, TRBD1 (5 bases). The CDR3 sequence is 15 residues long. Germline CDR1 SGHAT, CDR2 FQDESV (reference sequence). This CDR3 is CASSPTDPATDTRYF. For the CDR3, the DNA is TGTGCCAGCAGTCCGACAGACCCTGCCACAGATACGCGGTATTTT.

This chain uses TRBV30 with TRBJ1-1; D is unresolved. In germline, CDR1 is GTSNPN, CDR2 SVGIG (reference sequence). V was trimmed by 0 bases and J by 1 base, leaving 21 bases between them. CDR3 size: 18 residues. As DNA, the CDR3 is TGTGCCTGGAGTGTTTATCGTCACTTATCTGGAGAGAACACTGAAGCTTTCTTT. This translates into CAWSVYRHLSGENTEAFF.

This clonotype was seen repeatedly, ten times or more. The CDR3 sequence: CAISGIGTSGKMAILDYNEQFF. As DNA, the CDR3 is TGTGCCATCAGTGGGATTGGGACTAGCGGGAAAATGGCCATTCTCGATTACAATGAGCAGTTCTTC. The V call is TRBV10-3, the J call TRBJ2-1; 13 nucleotides match TRBD2. Germline CDR1 ENHRY, CDR2 SYGVKD. This CDR3 spans 22 amino acids. The ends lost 4 bases at V and 4 bases at J; junction bases unmatched: 22.

The J gene is TRBJ2-3, the V gene TRBV6-2 or TRBV6-3, with D unresolved. This CDR3 has 16 amino acids. Germline CDR1 MNHEY, CDR2 SVGEGT. The V and J ends lost 4 bases and 0 bases respectively, with 14 bases between them. DNA for the CDR3: TGTGCCAGCAGTTCCGGCATAGGCGGTAGCACAGATACGCAGTATTTT. As protein: CASSSGIGGSTDTQYF.

The chain is built from TRBV4-1 and TRBJ1-6; 9 bases line up with TRBD1. V trimming: 4 bases; J trimming: 9 bases; junction bases outside the gene matches: 4. The CDR3 sequence is 14 residues long. Germline values: CDR1 MGHRA, CDR2 YSYEKL. DNA for the CDR3: TGCGCCAGCAGCCCAGGGACAGGGATTTCACCCCTCCACTTT. This sequence encodes CASSPGTGISPLHF.

This clonotype was detected ten times or more. V and J are TRBV6-2 or TRBV6-3 and TRBJ1-5; TRBD1 matches at 7 bases. The CDR3 runs to 15 residues. With V trimmed by 6 bases and J by 4 bases, 9 bases remained unmatched. The V gene's germline CDR1 is MNHEY and CDR2 SVGEGT. CDR3 in DNA: TGTGCCAGCAGCCCAGCCGGGACAGCGAATCAGCCCCAGCATTTT. This encodes CASSPAGTANQPQHF.

This clonotype was seen ten or more times. J is TRBJ2-7 and V is TRBV6-1, with 7 bases that match TRBD1. CDR3 size: 16 residues. Germline V lookup: CDR1 MNHNS, CDR2 SASEGT. The ends lost 1 base at V and 2 bases at J; junction bases unmatched: 8. CDR3 nucleotide sequence: TGTGCCAGCAGTGAAGGTCCGGGACAGCGTCCCTACGAGCAGTACTTC. It yields the protein CASSEGPGQRPYEQYF.

The V gene is TRBV25-1, the J gene TRBJ2-1; 7 bases fit TRBD1. CDR1 is MGHDK, CDR2 SYGVNS, per germline. Trimming at V came to 2 bases and at J to 5 bases, leaving 9 bases not matched to a gene. The length of the CDR3 is 16 residues. The CDR3 nucleotides read TGTGCCAGCAGTGAAAATGGGGACAGCAGTAACAATGAGCAGTTCTTC. It encodes CASSENGDSSNNEQFF. The variable domain in full, with the rest retrieved from reference TRBV25-1 and TRBJ2-1, is EADIYQTPRYLVIGTGKKITLECSQTMGHDKMYWYQQDPGMELHLIHYSYGVNSTEKGDLSSESTVSRIRTEHFPLTLESARPSHTSQYLCASSENGDSSNNEQFFGPGTRLTVL.

This clonotype was counted ten times or more. The V gene is TRBV6-2 or TRBV6-3, the J gene TRBJ2-5; D ambiguous. The CDR3 contains 14 residues. Between the trimmed V and J ends, which lost 2 bases and 4 bases, there was a span of 11 bases. Germline V CDR1 and CDR2: MNHEY, SVGEGT. CDR3 region: CASSYPDVGETQYF. The CDR3 nucleotides are TGTGCCAGCAGTTACCCGGACGTCGGAGAGACCCAGTACTTC.

The rearrangement joins TRBV6-2 or TRBV6-3 to TRBJ1-1; D is ambiguous. Trimming removed 0 bases from V and 2 bases from J, with 7 bases in between. The CDR3 has 14 residues. CDR1 and CDR2 (germline): MNHEY, SVGEGT. The CDR3 sequence is CASSYSDLNTEAFF. The CDR3 DNA reads as TGTGCCAGCAGTTACTCCGACCTAAACACTGAAGCTTTCTTT.

This clonotype was seen at least ten times. This chain connects TRBV5-1 to TRBJ1-2; no clear D. Germline V gives CDR1 SGHRS, CDR2 YFSETQ. This CDR3 is 13 amino acids long. The V end was cut by 0 bases, the J end by 8 bases, with 11 bases between. CDR3 nucleotide sequence: TGCGCCAGCAGCTTGGATTGGCAAATCGGCTACACCTTC. Translation: CASSLDWQIGYTF.

This sequence joins TRBV9 and TRBJ1-4; D unresolved. Germline-derived CDR1 and CDR2 are SGDLS and YYNGEE. CDR3 length: 16 residues. V was trimmed by 3 bases and J by 8 bases, leaving 20 bases between them. CDR3 residues: CASSAQGLVKNEKLFF. CDR3 bases: TGTGCCAGCAGCGCACAAGGGCTCGTCAAAAACGAAAAACTGTTTTTT.